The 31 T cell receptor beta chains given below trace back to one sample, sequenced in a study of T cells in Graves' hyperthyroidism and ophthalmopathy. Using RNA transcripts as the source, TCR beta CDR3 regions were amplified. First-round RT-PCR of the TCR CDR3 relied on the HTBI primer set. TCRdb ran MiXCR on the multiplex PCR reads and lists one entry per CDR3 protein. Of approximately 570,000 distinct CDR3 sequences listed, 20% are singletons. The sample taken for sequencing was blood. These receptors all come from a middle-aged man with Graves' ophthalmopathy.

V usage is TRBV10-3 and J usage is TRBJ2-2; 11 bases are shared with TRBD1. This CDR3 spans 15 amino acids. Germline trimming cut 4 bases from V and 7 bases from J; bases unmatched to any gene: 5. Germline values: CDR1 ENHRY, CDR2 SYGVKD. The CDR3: CAISGTGTGGGELFF. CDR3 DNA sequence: TGTGCCATCAGTGGGACCGGGACAGGGGGCGGGGAGCTGTTTTTT.

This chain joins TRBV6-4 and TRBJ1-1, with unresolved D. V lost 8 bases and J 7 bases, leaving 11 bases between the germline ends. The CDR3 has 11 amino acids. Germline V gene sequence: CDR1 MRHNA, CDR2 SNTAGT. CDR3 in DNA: TGTGCCAGCGAACCGGGCCTTGAAGCTTTCTTT. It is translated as CASEPGLEAFF.

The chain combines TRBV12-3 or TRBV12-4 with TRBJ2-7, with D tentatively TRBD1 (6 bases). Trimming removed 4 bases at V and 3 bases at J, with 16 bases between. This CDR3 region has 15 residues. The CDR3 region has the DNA TGTGCCAGCAGTTCCGGATTACAGGGAGTCTACGAGCAGTACTTC. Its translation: CASSSGLQGVYEQYF.

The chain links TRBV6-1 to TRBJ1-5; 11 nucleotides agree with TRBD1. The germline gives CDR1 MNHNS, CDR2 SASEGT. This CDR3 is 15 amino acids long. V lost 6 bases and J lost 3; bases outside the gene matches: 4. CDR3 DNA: TGTGCCAGCAGCAGGGGACAGGGGGTCAATCAGCCCCAGCATTTT. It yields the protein CASSRGQGVNQPQHF.

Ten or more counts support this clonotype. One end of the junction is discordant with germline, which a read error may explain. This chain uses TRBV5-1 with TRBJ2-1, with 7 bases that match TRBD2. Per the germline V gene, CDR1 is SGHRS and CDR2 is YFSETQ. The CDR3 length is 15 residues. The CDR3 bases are TGTGCCAGCAGCTTCGGGGGGAGCTCCTACAATGAGCAGTTCTTC. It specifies CASSFGGSSYNEQFF.

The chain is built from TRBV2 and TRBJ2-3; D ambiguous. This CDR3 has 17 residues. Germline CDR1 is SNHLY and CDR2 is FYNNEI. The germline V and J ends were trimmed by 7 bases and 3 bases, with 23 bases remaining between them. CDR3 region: CASTITSAEATTDTQYF. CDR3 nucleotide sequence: TGTGCCAGCACCATAACTTCGGCAGAGGCCACAACAGATACGCAGTATTTT. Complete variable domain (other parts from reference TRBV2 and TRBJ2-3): EPEVTQTPSHQVTQMGQEVILRCVPISNHLYFYWYRQILGQKVEFLVSFYNNEISEKSEIFDDQFSVERPDGSNFTLKIRSTKLEDSAMYFCASTITSAEATTDTQYFGPGTRLTVL.

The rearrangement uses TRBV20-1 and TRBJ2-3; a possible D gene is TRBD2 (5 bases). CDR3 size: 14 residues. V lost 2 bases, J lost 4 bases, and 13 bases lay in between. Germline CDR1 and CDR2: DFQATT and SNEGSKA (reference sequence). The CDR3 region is CSARKRVGADTQYF. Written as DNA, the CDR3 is TGCAGTGCTAGAAAGAGGGTCGGGGCAGATACGCAGTATTTT.

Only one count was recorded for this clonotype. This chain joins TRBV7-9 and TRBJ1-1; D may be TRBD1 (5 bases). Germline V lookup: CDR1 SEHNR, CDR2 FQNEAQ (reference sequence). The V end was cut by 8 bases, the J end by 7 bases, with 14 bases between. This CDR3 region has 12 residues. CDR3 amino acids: CASWGGEGEAFF. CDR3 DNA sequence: TGTGCCAGCTGGGGGGGGGAGGGTGAAGCTTTCTTT.

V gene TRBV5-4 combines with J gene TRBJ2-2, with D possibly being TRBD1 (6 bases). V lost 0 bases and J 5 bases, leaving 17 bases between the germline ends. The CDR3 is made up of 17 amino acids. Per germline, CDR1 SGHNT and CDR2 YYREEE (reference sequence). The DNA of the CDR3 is TGTGCCAGCAGCTTGGGCCGGGACACGGCCTGGACCGGGGAGCTGTTTTTT. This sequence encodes CASSLGRDTAWTGELFF. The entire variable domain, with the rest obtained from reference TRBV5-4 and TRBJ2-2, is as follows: ETGVTQSPTHLIKTRGQQVTLRCSSQSGHNTVSWYQQALGQGPQFIFQYYREEENGRGNFPPRFSGLQFPNYSSELNVNALELDDSALYLCASSLGRDTAWTGELFFGEGSRLTVL.

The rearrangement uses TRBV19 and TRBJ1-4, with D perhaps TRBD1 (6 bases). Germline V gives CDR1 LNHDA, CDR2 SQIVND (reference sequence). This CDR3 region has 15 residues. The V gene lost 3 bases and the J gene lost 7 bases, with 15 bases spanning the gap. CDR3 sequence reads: CASSIRRGGVEKLFF. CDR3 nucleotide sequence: TGTGCCAGTAGTATTCGCAGGGGAGGTGTTGAAAAACTGTTTTTT. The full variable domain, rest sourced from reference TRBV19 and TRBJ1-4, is DGGITQSPKYLFRKEGQNVTLSCEQNLNHDAMYWYRQDPGQGLRLIYYSQIVNDFQKGDIAEGYSVSREKKESFPLTVTSAQKNPTAFYLCASSIRRGGVEKLFFGSGTQLSVL.

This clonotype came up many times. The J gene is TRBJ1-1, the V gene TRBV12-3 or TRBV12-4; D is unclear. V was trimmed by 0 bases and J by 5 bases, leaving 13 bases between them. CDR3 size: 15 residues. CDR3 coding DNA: TGTGCCAGCAGTTTAGCTATCCGAGTTGGAACTGAAGCTTTCTTT. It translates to CASSLAIRVGTEAFF.

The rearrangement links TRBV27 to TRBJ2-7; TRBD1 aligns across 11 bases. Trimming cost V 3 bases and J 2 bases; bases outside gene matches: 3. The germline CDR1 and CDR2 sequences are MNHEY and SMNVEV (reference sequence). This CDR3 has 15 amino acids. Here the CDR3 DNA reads TGTGCCAGCAGTTTTAGGGGACAGGGGGCCTACGAGCAGTACTTC. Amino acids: CASSFRGQGAYEQYF.

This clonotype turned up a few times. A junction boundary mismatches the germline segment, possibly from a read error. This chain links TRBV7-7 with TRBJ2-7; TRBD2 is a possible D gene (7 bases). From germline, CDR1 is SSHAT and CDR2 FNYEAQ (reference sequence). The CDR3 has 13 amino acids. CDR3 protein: CASSLTGGLEQYF. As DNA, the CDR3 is TGTGCTAGCAGCTTAACGGGGGGCCTCGAGCAGTACTTC.

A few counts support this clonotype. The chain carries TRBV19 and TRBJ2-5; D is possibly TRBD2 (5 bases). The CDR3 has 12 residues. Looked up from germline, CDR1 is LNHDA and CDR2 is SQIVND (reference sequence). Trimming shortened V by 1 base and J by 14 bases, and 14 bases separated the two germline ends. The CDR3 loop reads CASSIGFGGPYF. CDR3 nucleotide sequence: TGTGCCAGTAGTATAGGGTTCGGCGGGCCTTACTTC.

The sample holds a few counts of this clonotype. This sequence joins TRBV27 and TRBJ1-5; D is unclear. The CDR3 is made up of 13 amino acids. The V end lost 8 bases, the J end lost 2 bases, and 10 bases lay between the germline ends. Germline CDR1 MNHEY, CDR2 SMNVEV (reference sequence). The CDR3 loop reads CASGEKGNQPQHF. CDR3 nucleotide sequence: TGTGCCAGCGGGGAGAAAGGCAATCAGCCCCAGCATTTT.

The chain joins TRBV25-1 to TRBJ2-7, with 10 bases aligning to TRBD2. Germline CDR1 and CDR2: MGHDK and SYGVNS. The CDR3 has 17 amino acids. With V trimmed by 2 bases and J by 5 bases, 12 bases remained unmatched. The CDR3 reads CASSERRASGGRDEQYF. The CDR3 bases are TGTGCCAGCAGTGAAAGGAGGGCTAGCGGGGGAAGGGACGAGCAGTACTTC.

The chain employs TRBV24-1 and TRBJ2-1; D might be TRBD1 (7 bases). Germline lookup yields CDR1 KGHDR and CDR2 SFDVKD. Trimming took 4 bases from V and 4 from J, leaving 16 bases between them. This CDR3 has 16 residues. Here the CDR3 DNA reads TGTGCCACCAGTGACAGCGCGGGACAGTCATACAATGAGCAGTTCTTC. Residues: CATSDSAGQSYNEQFF.

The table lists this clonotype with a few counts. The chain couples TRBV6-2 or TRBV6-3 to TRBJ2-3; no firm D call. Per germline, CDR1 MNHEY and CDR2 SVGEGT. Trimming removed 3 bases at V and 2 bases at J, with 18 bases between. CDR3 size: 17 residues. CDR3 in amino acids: CASSYSSSPSSTDTQYF. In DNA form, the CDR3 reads TGTGCCAGCAGTTATAGCAGCTCCCCGTCGTCCACAGATACGCAGTATTTT.

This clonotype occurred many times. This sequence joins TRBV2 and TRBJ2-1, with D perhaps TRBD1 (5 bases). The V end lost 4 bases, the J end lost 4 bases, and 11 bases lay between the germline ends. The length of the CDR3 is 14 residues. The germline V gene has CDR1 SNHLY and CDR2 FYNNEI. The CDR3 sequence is CASSVRALYNEQFF. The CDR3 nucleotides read TGTGCCAGCAGTGTCAGGGCCCTATACAATGAGCAGTTCTTC.

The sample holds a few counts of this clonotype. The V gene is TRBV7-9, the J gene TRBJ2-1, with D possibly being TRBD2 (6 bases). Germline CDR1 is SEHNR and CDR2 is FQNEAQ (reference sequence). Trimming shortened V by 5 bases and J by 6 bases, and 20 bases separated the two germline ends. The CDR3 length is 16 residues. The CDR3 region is CASSLRGGSGRNEQFF. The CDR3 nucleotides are TGTGCCAGCAGCCTACGTGGGGGTAGCGGCCGCAATGAGCAGTTCTTC. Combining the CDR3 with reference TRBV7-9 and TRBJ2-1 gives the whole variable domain DTGVSQNPRHKITKRGQNVTFRCDPISEHNRLYWYRQTLGQGPEFLTYFQNEAQLEKSRLLSDRFSAERPKGSFSTLEIQRTEQGDSAMYLCASSLRGGSGRNEQFFGPGTRLTVL.

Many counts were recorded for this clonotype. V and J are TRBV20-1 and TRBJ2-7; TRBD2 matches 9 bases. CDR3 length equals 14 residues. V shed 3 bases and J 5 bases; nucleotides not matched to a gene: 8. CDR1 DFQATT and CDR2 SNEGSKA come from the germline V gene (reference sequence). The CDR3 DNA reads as TGCAGTGCTAGCGTTAGCGGGAGTGAGGACGAGCAGTACTTC. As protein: CSASVSGSEDEQYF.

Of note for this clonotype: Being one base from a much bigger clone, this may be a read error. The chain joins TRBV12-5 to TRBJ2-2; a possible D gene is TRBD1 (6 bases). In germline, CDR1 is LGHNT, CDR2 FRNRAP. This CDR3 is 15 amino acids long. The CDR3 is CASGLGTANTGELLF. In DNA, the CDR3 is TGTGCTAGTGGTTTGGGGACAGCGAACACCGGGGAGCTGCTTTTT.

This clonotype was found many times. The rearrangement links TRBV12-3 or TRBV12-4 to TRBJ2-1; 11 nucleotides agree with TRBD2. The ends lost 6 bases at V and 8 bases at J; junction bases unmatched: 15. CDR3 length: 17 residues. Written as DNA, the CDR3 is TGTGCCAGCAGACCACTAGCGGGGGCCCCTTATGGCGATGAGCAGTTCTTC. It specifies CASRPLAGAPYGDEQFF.

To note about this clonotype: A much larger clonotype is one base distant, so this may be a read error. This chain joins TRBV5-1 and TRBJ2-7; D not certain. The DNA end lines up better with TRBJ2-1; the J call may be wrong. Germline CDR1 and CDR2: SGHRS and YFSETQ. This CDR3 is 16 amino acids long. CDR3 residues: CASSWAPRGRSYEQFF. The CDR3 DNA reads TGCGCCAGCAGCTGGGCTCCAAGAGGCCGGTCCTACGAGCAGTTCTTC.

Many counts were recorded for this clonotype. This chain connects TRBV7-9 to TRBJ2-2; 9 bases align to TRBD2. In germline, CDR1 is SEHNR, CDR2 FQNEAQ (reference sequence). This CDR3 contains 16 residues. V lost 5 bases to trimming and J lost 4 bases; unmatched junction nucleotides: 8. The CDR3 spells CASSARTSDRTGELFF. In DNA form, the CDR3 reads TGTGCCAGCAGCGCCCGGACTAGCGATCGCACCGGGGAGCTGTTTTTT. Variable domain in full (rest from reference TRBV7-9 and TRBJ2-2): DTGVSQNPRHKITKRGQNVTFRCDPISEHNRLYWYRQTLGQGPEFLTYFQNEAQLEKSRLLSDRFSAERPKGSFSTLEIQRTEQGDSAMYLCASSARTSDRTGELFFGEGSRLTVL.

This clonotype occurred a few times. The CDR3 DNA follows: TGTGCCAGCAGCTTAGGACAGGGGGACGGTACAGAGCAGTACTTC. It yields the protein CASSLGQGDGTEQYF. The J gene is TRBJ2-7, the V gene TRBV7-8; 9 nucleotides match TRBD1. The CDR3 has 15 amino acids. J was trimmed by 7 bases and V by 1 base; bases with no gene match: 8. Germline V CDR1 and CDR2: SGHVS, FQNEAQ.

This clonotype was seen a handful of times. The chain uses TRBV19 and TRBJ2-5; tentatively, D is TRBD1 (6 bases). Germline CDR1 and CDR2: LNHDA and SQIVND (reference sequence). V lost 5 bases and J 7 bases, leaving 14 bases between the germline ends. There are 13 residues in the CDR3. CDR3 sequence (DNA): TGTGCCAGTAGTGGGGGCTCCCGTGGGACCCAGTACTTC. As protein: CASSGGSRGTQYF.

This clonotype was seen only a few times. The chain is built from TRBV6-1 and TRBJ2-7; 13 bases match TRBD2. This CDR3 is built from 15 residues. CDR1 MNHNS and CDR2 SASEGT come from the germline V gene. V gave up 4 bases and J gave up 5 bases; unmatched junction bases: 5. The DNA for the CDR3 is TGTGCCAGCAGTGCCGGGACTAGCGGGAACCACGAGCAGTACTTC. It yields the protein CASSAGTSGNHEQYF.

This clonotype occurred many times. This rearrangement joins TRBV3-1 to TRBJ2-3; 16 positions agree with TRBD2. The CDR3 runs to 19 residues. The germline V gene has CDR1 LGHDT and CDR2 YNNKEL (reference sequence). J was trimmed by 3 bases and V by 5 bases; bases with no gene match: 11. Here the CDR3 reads CASSYTGTSGRERTDTQYF. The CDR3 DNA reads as TGTGCCAGCAGCTACACCGGGACTAGCGGGAGGGAGCGGACAGATACGCAGTATTTT.

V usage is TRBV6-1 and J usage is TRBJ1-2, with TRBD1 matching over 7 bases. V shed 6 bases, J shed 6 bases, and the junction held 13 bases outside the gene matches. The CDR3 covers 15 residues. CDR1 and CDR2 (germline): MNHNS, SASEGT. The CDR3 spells CASRTQDRSADGYTF. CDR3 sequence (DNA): TGTGCCAGCAGGACCCAGGACAGGTCGGCTGATGGCTACACCTTC.

CDR3 residues: CSVEGTSGNTGELFF. The CDR3 DNA reads TGCAGCGTTGAAGGGACTAGCGGCAACACCGGGGAGCTGTTTTTT. V usage is TRBV29-1 and J usage is TRBJ2-2, with TRBD2 matching 10 bases. V was pared by 1 base and J by 2 bases, with 1 base of the junction left unmatched. CDR1 SQVTM and CDR2 ANQGSEA come from the germline V gene. The CDR3 runs 15 residues.